This entry lists 20 T cell receptor beta chains sequenced from one sample in a study of T cell responses to AZD1222 COVID-19 vaccine. The assay was immunoSEQ multiplex PCR, and TCRdb's table has in-frame clones only and misses some. This sample has 90,000 to 150,000 clones; approximately 90% occur once, and the top ten carry under 6.5%. The sequencing here drew on peripheral blood, taken on day 0 of AZD1222 vaccination. These receptors were collected from an adult in good health.

This chain joins TRBV3-1 (or the pseudogene TRBV3-2) and TRBJ1-6; possibly TRBD1 for D (5 bases). The CDR3 extends over 13 amino acids. V was pared by 1 base and J by 12 bases, with 10 bases between. Germline V CDR1 and CDR2: LGHDT, YNNKEL (reference sequence). The CDR3 region has the DNA TGTGCCAGCAGCCAAGGCGGGGGTTTACCCCTCCACTTT. This codes for CASSQGGGLPLHF.

This clone was counted ten times or more. The chain is built from TRBV4-3 and TRBJ1-5; 7 nucleotides agree with TRBD1. This CDR3 is 15 amino acids long. V gave up 1 base and J gave up 5 bases; unmatched junction bases: 5. Germline V lookup: CDR1 LGHNA, CDR2 YSLEER. Written as DNA, the CDR3 is TGCGCCAGCAGCCAAGTGTTAGGGGGCGATCAGCCCCAGCATTTT. Translation gives CASSQVLGGDQPQHF.

The chain employs TRBV6-2 or TRBV6-3 and TRBJ2-5; TRBD2 agrees at 7 bases. The CDR3 runs to 11 residues. The germline V gene encodes CDR1 MNHEY and CDR2 SVGEGT. J gave up 10 bases and V 5 bases, and 4 bases lay outside the gene matches. The CDR3: CASSHRDYQYF. DNA of the CDR3: TGTGCCAGCAGTCACCGGGACTACCAGTACTTC.

This clone appeared a single time. The chain links TRBV9 to TRBJ2-1, with 7 bases identical to TRBD1. The CDR3 runs 12 residues. The V segment lost 3 bases and the J segment 8 bases; nucleotides outside the gene matches: 2. Germline V gene lookup returns CDR1 SGDLS and CDR2 YYNGEE. The CDR3 region has the DNA TGTGCCAGCAGCGGGGACAGTGATGAGCAGTTCTTC. It specifies CASSGDSDEQFF.

The sample holds one count of this clone. The chain is built from TRBV14 and TRBJ2-3; 12 nucleotides align to TRBD1. V was clipped by 1 base and J by 5 bases; unmatched bases: 4. The length of the CDR3 is 16 residues. Looked up from germline, CDR1 is SGHDN and CDR2 is FVKESK. CDR3 region: CASSQVGDRGRDTQYF. CDR3 nucleotides: TGTGCCAGCAGCCAAGTTGGGGACAGGGGGCGAGATACGCAGTATTTT.

This clone was picked up one time. This rearrangement joins TRBV7-2 to TRBJ2-2; D call uncertain. Trimming took 1 base from V and 7 from J, leaving 10 bases between them. The CDR3 runs to 14 residues. The V gene's germline CDR1 is SGHTA and CDR2 FQGNSA. The DNA for the CDR3 is TGTGCCAGCAGCTTAGACCCGGGCAGCGGGGAGCTGTTTTTT. Protein product: CASSLDPGSGELFF.

The chain has TRBV19 and TRBJ2-3; 10 positions match TRBD2. Trimming at V came to 0 bases and at J to 1 base, leaving 7 bases not matched to a gene. CDR3 size: 18 residues. Germline CDR1 and CDR2: LNHDA and SQIVND (reference sequence). CDR3 amino acids: CASSIDPLAGVRTDTQYF. Written as DNA, the CDR3 is TGTGCCAGTAGTATAGATCCGCTAGCGGGAGTACGCACAGATACGCAGTATTTT.

The V and J genes are TRBV25-1 and TRBJ2-7; 10 bases line up with TRBD1. Losses at the gene ends were 6 bases for V and 3 bases for J; bases not matched to a gene: 2. The germline gives CDR1 MGHDK, CDR2 SYGVNS. This CDR3 comprises 13 residues. The CDR3 DNA sequence: TGTGCCAGCAGGGGGACAGGGGTCTACGAGCAGTACTTC. Translating gives CASRGTGVYEQYF.

The V and J genes are TRBV2 and TRBJ2-2, with 7 bases aligning to TRBD1. The CDR3 runs 14 residues. Germline V CDR1 and CDR2: SNHLY, FYNNEI. Losses at the gene ends were 6 bases for V and 7 bases for J; bases not matched to a gene: 8. CDR3 region: CASRSTGNVGELFF. The CDR3 DNA reads as TGTGCCAGCAGATCGACAGGGAATGTCGGGGAGCTGTTTTTT.

V usage is TRBV6-2 or TRBV6-3 and J usage is TRBJ1-5, with D possibly being TRBD1 (6 bases). Per the germline V gene, CDR1 is MNHEY and CDR2 is SVGEGT. The CDR3 is made up of 16 amino acids. Trimming removed 2 bases at V and 7 bases at J, with 18 bases between. CDR3 region: CASSYRGRGTGQPQHF. As DNA, the CDR3 is TGTGCCAGCAGTTACCGGGGGAGGGGGACCGGGCAGCCCCAGCATTTT.

This chain uses TRBV6-2 or TRBV6-3 with TRBJ2-2; TRBD1 matches 8 bases. Germline-derived CDR1 and CDR2 are MNHEY and SVGEGT. The CDR3 has 15 residues. V trimming: 4 bases; J trimming: 1 base; junction bases outside the gene matches: 2. The CDR3 protein is CASSWDRRNTGELFF. In nucleotides, the CDR3 is TGTGCCAGCAGTTGGGACAGGAGGAACACCGGGGAGCTGTTTTTT.

The CDR3 loop is CASSLGPSGGSYNEQFF. The CDR3 DNA sequence: TGTGCCAGCAGCTTAGGGCCTAGCGGGGGGTCCTACAATGAGCAGTTCTTC. The J gene is TRBJ2-1, the V gene TRBV7-2; 11 nucleotides agree with TRBD2. The CDR3 is 17 amino acids. CDR1 and CDR2 from the germline V gene are SGHTA and FQGNSA. V lost 1 base and J lost 1; bases outside the gene matches: 3.

In this sample, this clone turned up a few times. The CDR3 DNA reads TGTGCCAGCAGCCTCACCAGGGGCGAGGCAAGCACCGGGGAGCTGTTTTTT. As protein: CASSLTRGEASTGELFF. The V gene is TRBV4-2, the J gene TRBJ2-2; perhaps TRBD1 as D (6 bases). Germline CDR1 LGHNA, CDR2 YNFKEQ. Trimming removed 4 bases from V and 4 bases from J, with 19 bases in between. The CDR3 runs 17 residues.

The CDR3 DNA reads TGTGCCAGCAGTGAAATAGGGGCTGGCTACACCTTC. This gives the protein CASSEIGAGYTF. The rearrangement links TRBV25-1 to TRBJ1-2, with a weak D call TRBD1 (5 bases). Deletions cut 2 bases from V and 7 bases from J, with 8 bases between. Germline assignment: CDR1 MGHDK and CDR2 SYGVNS. There are 12 residues in the CDR3.

The V gene is TRBV6-5, the J gene TRBJ1-5; D is uncertain. This CDR3 region has 14 residues. Looked up from germline, CDR1 is MNHEY and CDR2 is SVGAGI. V was shortened by 4 bases and J by 4 bases, with 11 bases between the two germline ends. In DNA form, the CDR3 reads TGTGCCAGCAGTTTACAGCGTACTAATCAGCCCCAGCATTTT. Encoded protein: CASSLQRTNQPQHF.

The chain links TRBV6-5 to TRBJ1-4, with D tentatively TRBD1 (5 bases). The V gene's germline CDR1 is MNHEY and CDR2 SVGAGI. CDR3 size: 15 residues. Trimming removed 4 bases from V and 3 bases from J, with 12 bases in between. The CDR3 here is CASSSYTGANEKLFF. CDR3 nucleotide sequence: TGTGCCAGCAGTTCATACACGGGGGCTAATGAAAAACTGTTTTTT.

The chain uses TRBV19 and TRBJ1-2; 7 nucleotides align to TRBD1. The trim removed 0 bases at V and 6 bases at J, leaving 7 bases unmatched. Germline CDR1 reads LNHDA; CDR2 reads SQIVND (reference sequence). The CDR3 runs 15 residues. CDR3 bases: TGTGCCAGTAGTATAGACACAGGGGAGAGGCATGGCTACACCTTC. As protein: CASSIDTGERHGYTF. Complete variable domain (other parts from reference TRBV19 and TRBJ1-2): DGGITQSPKYLFRKEGQNVTLSCEQNLNHDAMYWYRQDPGQGLRLIYYSQIVNDFQKGDIAEGYSVSREKKESFPLTVTSAQKNPTAFYLCASSIDTGERHGYTFGSGTRLTVV.

The V and J genes are TRBV7-3 and TRBJ1-1; no clear D gene. The CDR3 loop spans 13 amino acids. Germline CDR1 SGHTA, CDR2 FQGTGA. V lost 5 bases and J lost 3, with 10 bases in between. The chain's CDR3 is CASSRSLDTEAFF. The CDR3 DNA reads TGTGCCAGCAGCCGTTCCCTGGACACTGAAGCTTTCTTT.

In this sample, this clone turned up a few times. This rearrangement joins TRBV14 to TRBJ2-1, with a tentative D call TRBD1 (5 bases). V was shortened by 2 bases and J by 3 bases, with 8 bases between the two germline ends. In germline, CDR1 is SGHDN, CDR2 FVKESK. The CDR3 has 14 amino acids. CDR3 DNA: TGTGCCAGCAGCCAATCAGGGCTCTACAATGAGCAGTTCTTC. Protein sequence: CASSQSGLYNEQFF.

The chain carries TRBV6-5 and TRBJ1-6; D is perhaps TRBD1 (5 bases). The CDR3 consists of 14 residues. Germline CDR1 and CDR2: MNHEY and SVGAGI. V shed 5 bases and J shed 7 bases, with 12 bases lying between them. The CDR3, as DNA: TGTGCCAGCAGTCCATCGGGGCACAATTCACCCCTCCACTTT. Translated, it gives CASSPSGHNSPLHF.